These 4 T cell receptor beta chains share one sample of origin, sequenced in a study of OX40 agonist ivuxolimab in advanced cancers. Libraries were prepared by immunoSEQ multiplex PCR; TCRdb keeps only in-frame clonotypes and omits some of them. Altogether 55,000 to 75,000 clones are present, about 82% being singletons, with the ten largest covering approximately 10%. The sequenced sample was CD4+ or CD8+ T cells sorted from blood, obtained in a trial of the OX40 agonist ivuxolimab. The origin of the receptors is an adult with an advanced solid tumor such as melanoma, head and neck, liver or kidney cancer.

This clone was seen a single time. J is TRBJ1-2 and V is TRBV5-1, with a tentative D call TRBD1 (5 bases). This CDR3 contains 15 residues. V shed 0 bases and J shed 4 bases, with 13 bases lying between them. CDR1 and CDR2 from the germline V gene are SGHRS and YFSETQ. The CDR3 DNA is TGCGCCAGCAGCTTGGGGCCGCAACAGGCCTATGGCTACACCTTC. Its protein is CASSLGPQQAYGYTF.

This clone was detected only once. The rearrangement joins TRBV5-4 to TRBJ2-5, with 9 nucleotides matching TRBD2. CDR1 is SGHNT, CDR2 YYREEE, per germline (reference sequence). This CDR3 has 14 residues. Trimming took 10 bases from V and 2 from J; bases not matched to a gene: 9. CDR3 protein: CAGGLAGFQETQYF. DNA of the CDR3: TGTGCCGGGGGGCTAGCGGGGTTTCAAGAGACCCAGTACTTC.

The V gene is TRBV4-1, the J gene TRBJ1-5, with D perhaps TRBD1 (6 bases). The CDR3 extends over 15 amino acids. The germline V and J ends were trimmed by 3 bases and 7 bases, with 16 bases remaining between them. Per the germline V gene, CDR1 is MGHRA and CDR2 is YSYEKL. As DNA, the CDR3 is TGCGCCAGCAGCCAGGAGGACCGGGGGCGACAGCCCCAGCATTTT. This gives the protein CASSQEDRGRQPQHF.

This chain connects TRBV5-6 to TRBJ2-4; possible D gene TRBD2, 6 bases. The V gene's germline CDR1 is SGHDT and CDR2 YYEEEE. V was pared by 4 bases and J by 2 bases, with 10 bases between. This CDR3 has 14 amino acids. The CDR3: CASSGAGTKNIQYF. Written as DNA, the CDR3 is TGTGCCAGCAGCGGGGCGGGGACCAAAAACATTCAGTACTTC.